These 10 T cell receptor beta chains were sequenced from one sample in a study of metastatic and nonmetastatic thyroid tumors. Prior to thyroid surgery, none of the patients had received any treatment. TCRdb re-processed the PCR reads through MiXCR. The sample shows 22,000 or so clones, 9.5% to 13% of them seen only once. The sequenced material came from blood. The receptors originated from a female donor with papillary thyroid cancer or a benign thyroid nodule (not recorded which). Some clones in this sample may be carry-over from other donors' samples.

This clone is deemed medium-sized (0.01 to 0.1%). The CDR3 DNA sequence: TGTGCCAGCAGCCGGGGACAAGACTCCTACGAGCAGTACTTC. Residues: CASSRGQDSYEQYF. The V gene is TRBV6-1, the J gene TRBJ2-7; D is possibly TRBD1 (6 bases). This CDR3 is 14 amino acids long. Germline CDR1 is MNHNS and CDR2 is SASEGT. V was pared by 6 bases and J by 0 bases, with 12 bases between.

This clone is termed medium-sized. Other DNA sequences from this sample encode an identical CDR3 as well. This sequence joins TRBV6-1 and TRBJ2-7; no definite D call. The CDR3 totals 14 residues. Looked up from germline, CDR1 is MNHNS and CDR2 is SASEGT. V was cut by 5 bases and J by 1 base, with 12 bases left in between. Here the CDR3 reads CASSRSDRSYEQYF. The DNA of the CDR3 is TGTGCCAGCAGTCGCTCGGACCGATCCTACGAGCAGTACTTC.

This clone was recorded at least ten times. At the DNA level, this CDR3 is encoded by other sequences in the same sample as well. The rearrangement links TRBV12-3 or TRBV12-4 to TRBJ2-1, with a tentative D call TRBD1 (5 bases). The CDR3 spans 15 residues. Trimming cost V 5 bases and J 6 bases, with 17 bases left between them. CDR3 nucleotide sequence: TGTGCCAGCAGTGGAGCAAATAAGGGGTCCAATGAGCAGTTCTTC. This gives the protein CASSGANKGSNEQFF.

This clone was seen ten or more times. The V and J genes are TRBV9 and TRBJ2-2; D might be TRBD2 (5 bases). V lost 3 bases and J 2 bases, leaving 17 bases between the germline ends. Germline CDR1 SGDLS, CDR2 YYNGEE. The CDR3 spans 17 residues. The DNA of the CDR3 is TGTGCCAGCAGCGCTAGCATAAGTATAACTAACACCGGGGAGCTGTTTTTT. Its protein is CASSASISITNTGELFF.

The table lists this clone with a few counts. This chain uses TRBV27 with TRBJ2-4; 9 bases map to TRBD1. Germline CDR1 is MNHEY and CDR2 is SMNVEV (reference sequence). The CDR3 sequence is 19 residues long. J gave up 3 bases and V 5 bases, and 17 bases lay outside the gene matches. The CDR3 nucleotides read TGTGCCAGCAGTCGCCTTTCCGGGACAGGGCGATCTGGCAAAAACATTCAGTACTTC. Its translation is CASSRLSGTGRSGKNIQYF.

The sample holds many counts of this clone. V usage is TRBV7-6 and J usage is TRBJ2-7; 9 bases align to TRBD2. The germline gives CDR1 SGHVS, CDR2 FNYEAQ. The trim removed 5 bases at V and 0 bases at J, leaving 2 bases unmatched. CDR3 length: 14 residues. CDR3 loop: CASSLSGSSYEQYF. The DNA for the CDR3 is TGTGCCAGCAGCCTTAGCGGGAGCTCCTACGAGCAGTACTTC.

At least ten counts were recorded for this clone. A much more abundant neighbour one base away suggests this may be a read error. This CDR3 is also generated by other DNA sequences in the sample. The chain combines TRBV5-1 with TRBJ2-2; tentatively, D is TRBD2 (5 bases). The germline gives CDR1 SGHRS, CDR2 YFSETQ. The CDR3 length is 15 residues. The CDR3 nucleotides are TGCGCCAGCAGCTTGGTGACGGCGAACACCGGGGAGCTGTTCTTT. It is translated as CASSLVTANTGELFF.

This chain links TRBV6-5 with TRBJ2-3, with D possibly matching TRBD2 (6 bases). Trimming left V 2 bases short and J 6 bases short, with 12 bases between. CDR1 is MNHEY, CDR2 SVGAGI, per germline. The CDR3 has 14 amino acids. Here the CDR3 reads CASSYAGRRDTQYF. As DNA, the CDR3 is TGTGCCAGCAGTTACGCGGGAAGGCGGGATACGCAGTATTTT.

This clone was found a few times. This chain uses TRBV7-9 with TRBJ1-2; 7 bases match TRBD1. The ends lost 11 bases at V and 5 bases at J; junction bases unmatched: 8. Germline V lookup: CDR1 SEHNR, CDR2 FQNEAQ (reference sequence). The CDR3 is 12 residues long. CDR3 protein: CAGEGADYGYTF. The CDR3 region has the DNA TGTGCCGGGGAGGGGGCAGATTATGGCTACACCTTC.

This clone was observed a handful of times. This rearrangement joins TRBV6-5 to TRBJ2-3; D uncertain. The CDR3 is made up of 14 amino acids. Deletions cut 4 bases from V and 3 bases from J, with 11 bases between. Per the germline V gene, CDR1 is MNHEY and CDR2 is SVGAGI. The CDR3 sequence: CASSLQWSTDTQYF. DNA of the CDR3: TGTGCCAGCAGTTTACAGTGGTCGACAGATACGCAGTATTTT.